These T cell receptor beta chains were read from a single sample in a study of shared clonotypes between healthy human individuals. TCRdb's copy holds only in-frame clones and misses some; the assay was immunoSEQ multiplex PCR. The table records a few million clones, approximately 94% of them present only once. The sample comprised naive CD4+ T cells sorted from blood. Every receptor here comes from a man between 18 and 35 years old in good health. The CDR3 runs from the conserved cysteine through the conserved F or W. The D gene is left open where the match is weak. Clone size, where shown, is once, few, many, or a class for clones that have expanded.

size	D	V	length	J	DNA	CDR3
NA	NA	TRBV10-2	14	TRBJ2-7	TGCGCCAGCAGTGCCCAGGGGACCACCTACGAGCAGTACTTC	CASSAQGTTYEQYF
NA	NA	TRBV28	12	TRBJ2-4	TGTGCCAGCAGCGACCATACGTACATTCAGTACTTC	CASSDHTYIQYF
NA	TRBD1	TRBV6-5	14	TRBJ1-1	TGTGCCAGCAGTTACCCAGGGGGATACACTGAAGCTTTCTTT	CASSYPGGYTEAFF
NA	NA	TRBV2	12	TRBJ2-1	TGTGCCAGCAGCCTCACACCCCGTGAGCAGTTCTTC	CASSLTPREQFF
NA	NA	TRBV6-5	15	TRBJ2-7	TGTGCCAGCAGTTACTCGAAGGCAGCGAACTACGAGCAGTACTTC	CASSYSKAANYEQYF
NA	NA	TRBV21-1	14	TRBJ1-4	TGTGCCAGCAGCAGCCCAGTCAGAGGTGAAAAACTGTTTTTT	CASSSPVRGEKLFF
NA	NA	TRBV15	16	TRBJ2-2	TGTGCCACCAGCAGAGATGAAGGGATGAACACCGGGGAGCTGTTTTTT	CATSRDEGMNTGELFF
once	TRBD1	TRBV5-1	16	TRBJ2-3	TGCGCCAGCAGCCAAGGACAGGGTGGATTAGCAGATACGCAGTATTTT	CASSQGQGGLADTQYF
NA	NA	TRBV23-1	16	TRBJ2-7	TGCGCCAGCAGTCAACCTAGGACTCCCCCCGGTTACGAGCAGTACTTC	CASSQPRTPPGYEQYF
NA	NA	TRBV7-5	16	TRBJ2-7	TGTGCCAGAAGCCTCGGACCCCGGACAGGGGCCTACGAGCAGTACTTC	CARSLGPRTGAYEQYF
NA	NA	TRBV13	14	TRBJ2-7	TGTGCCAGCAGCCCCCGGGGACTGACCTACGAGCAGTACTTC	CASSPRGLTYEQYF
NA	TRBD1	TRBV6-5	15	TRBJ1-2	TGTGCCAGCAGTCCCGACAGGGGAGGAGGCTATGGCTACACCTTC	CASSPDRGGGYGYTF
NA	NA	TRBV27	13	TRBJ1-1	TGTGCCAGCAGCCTCTACAGAGGAACTGAAGCTTTCTTT	CASSLYRGTEAFF